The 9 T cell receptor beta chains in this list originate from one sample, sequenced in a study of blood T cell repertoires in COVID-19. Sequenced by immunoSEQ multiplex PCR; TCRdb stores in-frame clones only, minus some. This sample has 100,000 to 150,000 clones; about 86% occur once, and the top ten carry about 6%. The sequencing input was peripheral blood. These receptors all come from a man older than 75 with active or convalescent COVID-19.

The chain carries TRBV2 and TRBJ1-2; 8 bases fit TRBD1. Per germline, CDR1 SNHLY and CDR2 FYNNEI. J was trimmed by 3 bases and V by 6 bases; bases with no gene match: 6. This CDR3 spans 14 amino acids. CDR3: CASREGQVYYGYTF. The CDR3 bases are TGTGCCAGCAGGGAGGGACAGGTTTACTATGGCTACACCTTC.

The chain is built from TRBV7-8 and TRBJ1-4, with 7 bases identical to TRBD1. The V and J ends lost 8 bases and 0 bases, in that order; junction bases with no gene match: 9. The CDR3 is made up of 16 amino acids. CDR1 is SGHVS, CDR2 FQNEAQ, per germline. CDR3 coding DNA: TGTGCCAGCTACAGGGGTCTCAGGGCAACTAATGAAAAACTGTTTTTT. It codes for CASYRGLRATNEKLFF.

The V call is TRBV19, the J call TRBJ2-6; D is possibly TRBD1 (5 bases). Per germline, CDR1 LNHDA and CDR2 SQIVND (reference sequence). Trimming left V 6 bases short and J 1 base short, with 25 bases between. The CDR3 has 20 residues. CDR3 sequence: CASRIRTTRLSGSGANVLTF. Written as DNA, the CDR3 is TGTGCCAGTAGGATTAGGACAACGAGACTTTCGGGTTCTGGGGCCAACGTCCTGACTTTC.

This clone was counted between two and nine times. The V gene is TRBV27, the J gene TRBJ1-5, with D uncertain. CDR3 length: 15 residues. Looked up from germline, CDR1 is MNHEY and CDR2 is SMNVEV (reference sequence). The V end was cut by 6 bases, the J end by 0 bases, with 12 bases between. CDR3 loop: CASREGVISNQPQHF. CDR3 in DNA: TGTGCCAGCAGGGAGGGAGTAATTAGCAATCAGCCCCAGCATTTT.

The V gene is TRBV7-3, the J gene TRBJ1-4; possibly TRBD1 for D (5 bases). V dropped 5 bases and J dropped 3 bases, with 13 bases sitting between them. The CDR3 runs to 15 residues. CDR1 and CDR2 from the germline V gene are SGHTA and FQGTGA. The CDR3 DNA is TGTGCCAGCAGCCCGGAGGAGGGGTCTAATGAAAAACTGTTTTTT. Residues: CASSPEEGSNEKLFF.

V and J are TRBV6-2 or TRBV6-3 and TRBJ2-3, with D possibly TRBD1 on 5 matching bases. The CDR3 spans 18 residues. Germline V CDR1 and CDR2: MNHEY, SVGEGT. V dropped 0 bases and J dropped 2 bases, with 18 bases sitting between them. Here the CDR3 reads CASSYSWTRIVVTDTQYF. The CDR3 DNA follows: TGTGCCAGCAGTTACTCTTGGACACGGATTGTAGTCACAGATACGCAGTATTTT.

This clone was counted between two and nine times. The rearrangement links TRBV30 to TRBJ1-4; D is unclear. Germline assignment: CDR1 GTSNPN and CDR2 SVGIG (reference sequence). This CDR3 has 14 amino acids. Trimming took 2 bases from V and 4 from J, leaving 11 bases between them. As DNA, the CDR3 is TGTGCCTGGAGTACACGGAGGCTTAATGAAAAACTGTTTTTT. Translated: CAWSTRRLNEKLFF.

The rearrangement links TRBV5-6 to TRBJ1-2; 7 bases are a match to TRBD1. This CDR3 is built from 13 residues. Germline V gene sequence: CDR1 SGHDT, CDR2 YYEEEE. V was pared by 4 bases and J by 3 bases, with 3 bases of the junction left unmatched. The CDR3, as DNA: TGTGCCAGCAGCGCCCAGGGGGACTATGGCTACACCTTC. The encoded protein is CASSAQGDYGYTF.

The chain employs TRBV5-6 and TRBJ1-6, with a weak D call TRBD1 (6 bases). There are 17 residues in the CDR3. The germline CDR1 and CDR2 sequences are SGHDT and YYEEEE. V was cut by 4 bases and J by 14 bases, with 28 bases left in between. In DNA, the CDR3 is TGTGCCAGCAGCCGGGGGGCGGCCCAGTTAGGTAATTTGGCCCTCCACTTT. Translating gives CASSRGAAQLGNLALHF. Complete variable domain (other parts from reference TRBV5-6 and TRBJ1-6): DAGVTQSPTHLIKTRGQQVTLRCSPKSGHDTVSWYQQALGQGPQFIFQYYEEEERQRGNFPDRFSGHQFPNYSSELNVNALLLGDSALYLCASSRGAAQLGNLALHFGNGTRLTVT.